This T cell receptor beta chain was identified during a study of blood T cell repertoires in COVID-19. In regard to this clone: The germline gene is not matched at one end of the junction; a read error may be the cause.

The assay was immunoSEQ multiplex PCR, and TCRdb's table has in-frame clones only and misses some. The sample includes 40,000 to 55,000 clones, approximately 91% of them seen just once. Germline V lookup: CDR1 MNHNS, CDR2 SASEGT. The CDR3 spans 19 residues. The chain is built from TRBV6-1 and TRBJ1-5; possible D gene TRBD1, 6 bases. The TCR sequence derives from a man between 50 and 59 years old with active COVID-19. Sequenced material: peripheral blood. DNA of the CDR3: TGTGCCTGCAGTGGGGGTGGGCAGGGGAGAGTCTATAGCAATCAGCCCCAGCATTTT. Translated: CACSGGGQGRVYSNQPQHF.